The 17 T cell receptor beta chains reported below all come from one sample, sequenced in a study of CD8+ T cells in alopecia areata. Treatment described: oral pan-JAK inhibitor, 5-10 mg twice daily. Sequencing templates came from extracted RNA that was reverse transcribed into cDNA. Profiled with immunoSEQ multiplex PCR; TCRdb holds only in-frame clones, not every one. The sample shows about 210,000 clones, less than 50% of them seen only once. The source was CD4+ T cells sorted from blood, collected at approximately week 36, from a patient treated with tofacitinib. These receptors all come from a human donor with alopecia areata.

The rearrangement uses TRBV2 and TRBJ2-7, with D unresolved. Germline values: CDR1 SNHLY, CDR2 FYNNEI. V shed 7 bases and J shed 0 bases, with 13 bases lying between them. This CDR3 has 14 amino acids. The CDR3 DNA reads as TGTGCCAGCAAAGGAGACCAATACTCCTACGAGCAGTACTTC. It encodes CASKGDQYSYEQYF.

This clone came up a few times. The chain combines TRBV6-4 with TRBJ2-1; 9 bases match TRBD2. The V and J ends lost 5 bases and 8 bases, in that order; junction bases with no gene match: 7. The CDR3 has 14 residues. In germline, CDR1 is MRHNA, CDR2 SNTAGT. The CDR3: CASSKGLASDEQFF. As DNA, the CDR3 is TGTGCCAGCAGTAAGGGACTAGCCTCGGATGAGCAGTTCTTC.

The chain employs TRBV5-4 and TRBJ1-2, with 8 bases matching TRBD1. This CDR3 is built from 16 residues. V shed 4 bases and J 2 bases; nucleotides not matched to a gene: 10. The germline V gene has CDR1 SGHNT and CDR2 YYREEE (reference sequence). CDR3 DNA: TGTGCCAGCAGCCATCCCTCCGGGACAGGAAACTATGGCTACACCTTC. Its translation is CASSHPSGTGNYGYTF.

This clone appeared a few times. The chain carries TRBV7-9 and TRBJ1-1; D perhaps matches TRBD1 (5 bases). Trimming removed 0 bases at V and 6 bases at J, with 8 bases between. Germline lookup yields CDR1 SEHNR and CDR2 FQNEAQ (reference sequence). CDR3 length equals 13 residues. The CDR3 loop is CASSLAVGAEAFF. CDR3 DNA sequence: TGTGCCAGCAGCTTAGCCGTGGGGGCTGAAGCTTTCTTT. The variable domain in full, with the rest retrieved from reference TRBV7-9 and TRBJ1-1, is DTGVSQNPRHKITKRGQNVTFRCDPISEHNRLYWYRQTLGQGPEFLTYFQNEAQLEKSRLLSDRFSAERPKGSFSTLEIQRTEQGDSAMYLCASSLAVGAEAFFGQGTRLTVV.

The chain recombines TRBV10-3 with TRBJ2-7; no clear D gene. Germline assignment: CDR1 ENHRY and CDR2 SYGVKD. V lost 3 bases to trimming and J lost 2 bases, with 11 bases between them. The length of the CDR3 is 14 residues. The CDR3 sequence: CAISERTDAYEQYF. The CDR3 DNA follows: TGTGCCATCAGTGAAAGGACGGATGCCTACGAGCAGTACTTC.

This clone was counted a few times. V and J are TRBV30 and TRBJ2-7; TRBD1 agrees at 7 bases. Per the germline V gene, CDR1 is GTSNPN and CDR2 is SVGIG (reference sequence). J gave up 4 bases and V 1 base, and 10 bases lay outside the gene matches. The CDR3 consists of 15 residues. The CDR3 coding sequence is TGTGCCTGGAGTGGGGTCAAGACAGGGTATTACGAGCAGTACTTC. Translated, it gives CAWSGVKTGYYEQYF. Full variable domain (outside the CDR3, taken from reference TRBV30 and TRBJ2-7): SQTIHQWPATLVQPVGSPLSLECTVEGTSNPNLYWYRQAAGRGLQLLFYSVGIGQISSEVPQNLSASRPQDRQFILSSKKLLLSDSGFYLCAWSGVKTGYYEQYFGPGTRLTVT.

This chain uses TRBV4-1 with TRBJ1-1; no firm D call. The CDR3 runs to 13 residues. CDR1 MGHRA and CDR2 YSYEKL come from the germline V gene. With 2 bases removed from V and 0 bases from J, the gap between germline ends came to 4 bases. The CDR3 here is CASSQPMNTEAFF. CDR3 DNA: TGCGCCAGCAGCCAACCCATGAACACTGAAGCTTTCTTT.

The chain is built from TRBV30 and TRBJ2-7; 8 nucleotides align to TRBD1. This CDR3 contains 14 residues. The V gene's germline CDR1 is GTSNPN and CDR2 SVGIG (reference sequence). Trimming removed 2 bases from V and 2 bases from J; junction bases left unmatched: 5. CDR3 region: CAWSWTGSAYEQYF. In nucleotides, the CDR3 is TGTGCCTGGAGTTGGACAGGGTCGGCCTACGAGCAGTACTTC.

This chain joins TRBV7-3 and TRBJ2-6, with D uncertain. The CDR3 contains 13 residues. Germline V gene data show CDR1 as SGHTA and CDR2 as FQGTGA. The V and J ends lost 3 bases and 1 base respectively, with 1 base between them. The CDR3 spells CASSFSGANVLTF. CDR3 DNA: TGTGCCAGCAGCTTTTCTGGGGCCAACGTCCTGACTTTC.

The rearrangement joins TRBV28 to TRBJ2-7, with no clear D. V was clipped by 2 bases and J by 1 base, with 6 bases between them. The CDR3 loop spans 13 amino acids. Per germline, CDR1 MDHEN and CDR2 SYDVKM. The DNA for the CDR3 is TGTGCCAGCAGTTTAGGCTCATCCTACGAGCAGTACTTC. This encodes CASSLGSSYEQYF.

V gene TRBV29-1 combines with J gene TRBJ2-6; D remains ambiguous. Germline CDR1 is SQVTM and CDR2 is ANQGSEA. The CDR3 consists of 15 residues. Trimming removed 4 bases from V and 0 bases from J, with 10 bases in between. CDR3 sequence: CSVVHPGSGANVLTF. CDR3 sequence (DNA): TGCAGCGTTGTACACCCGGGCTCTGGGGCCAACGTCCTGACTTTC.

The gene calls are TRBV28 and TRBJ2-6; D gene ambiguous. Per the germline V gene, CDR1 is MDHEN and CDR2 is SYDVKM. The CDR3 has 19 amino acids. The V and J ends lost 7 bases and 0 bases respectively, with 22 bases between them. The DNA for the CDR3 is TGTGCCAGCACCACGATAGGAATCTTAGCCTCCTCTGGGGCCAACGTCCTGACTTTC. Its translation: CASTTIGILASSGANVLTF.

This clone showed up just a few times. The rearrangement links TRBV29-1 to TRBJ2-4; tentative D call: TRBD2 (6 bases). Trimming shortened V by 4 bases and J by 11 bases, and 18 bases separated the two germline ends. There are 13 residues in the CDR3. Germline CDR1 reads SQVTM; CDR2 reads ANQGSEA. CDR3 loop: CSVGGPRSGVQYF. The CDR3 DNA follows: TGCAGCGTTGGGGGCCCAAGGTCGGGAGTTCAGTACTTC.

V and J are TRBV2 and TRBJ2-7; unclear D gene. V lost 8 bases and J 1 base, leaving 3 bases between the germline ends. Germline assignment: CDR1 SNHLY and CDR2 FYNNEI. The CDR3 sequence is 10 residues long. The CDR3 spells CASVSYEQYF. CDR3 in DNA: TGTGCCAGCGTGTCCTACGAGCAGTACTTC.

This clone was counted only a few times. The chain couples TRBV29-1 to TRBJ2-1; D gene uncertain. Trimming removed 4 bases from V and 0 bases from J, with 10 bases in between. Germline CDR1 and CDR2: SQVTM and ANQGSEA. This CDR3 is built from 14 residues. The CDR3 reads CSVGHASSYNEQFF. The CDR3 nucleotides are TGCAGCGTTGGACATGCGAGCTCCTACAATGAGCAGTTCTTC.

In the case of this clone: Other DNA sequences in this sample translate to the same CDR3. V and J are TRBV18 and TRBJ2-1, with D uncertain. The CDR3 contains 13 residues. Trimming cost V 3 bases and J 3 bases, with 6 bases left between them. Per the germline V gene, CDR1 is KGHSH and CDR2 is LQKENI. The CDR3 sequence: CASSPRSYNEQFF. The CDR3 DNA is TGTGCCAGCTCACCCCGGAGCTACAATGAGCAGTTCTTC.

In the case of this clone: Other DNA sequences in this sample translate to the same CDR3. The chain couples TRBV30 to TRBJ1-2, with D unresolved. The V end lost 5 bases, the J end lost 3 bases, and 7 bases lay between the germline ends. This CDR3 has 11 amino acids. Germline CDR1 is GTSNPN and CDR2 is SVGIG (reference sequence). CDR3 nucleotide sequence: TGTGCCTGGTCTGGGGACTATGGCTACACCTTC. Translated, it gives CAWSGDYGYTF.